Listed below are T cell receptor beta chains from one sample, sequenced in a study of CD8 T cells in Susac syndrome. In TCRdb, the immunoSEQ multiplex PCR reads were re-called with MiXCR into one record per CDR3 protein. Among about 70,000 distinct CDR3 sequences listed, nearly 96% were seen once. Sequencing input: CD4+ T cells from PBMCs. The receptors stem from a human donor with multiple sclerosis. The CDR3 runs from the conserved cysteine through the conserved F or W.

>14|TRBJ1-2|TRBV6-5
CASSYQQGSYGYTF
>16|TRBJ1-5|TRBV5-6
CASSLGWGSVNQPQHF
>15|TRBJ2-3|TRBV7-9
CASSLGGVRTDTQYF
>13|TRBJ1-3|TRBV29-1
CSVVGNLGNTIYF
>17|TRBJ1-6|TRBV5-1
CASSLAFGGVPNSPLHF
>16|TRBJ2-1|TRBV3-1
CASSQEGGGTYNEQFF
>14|TRBJ1-1|TRBV7-9
CASSLEGGNTEAFF
>15|TRBJ2-5|TRBV7-9
CASSSQGGRIETQYF
>15|TRBJ2-2|TRBV7-2
CASSPWSASTGELFF
>16|TRBJ1-3|TRBV7-9
CASSSLSALSGNTIYF
>15|TRBJ2-7|TRBV11-2
CASSLALAGAYEQYF
>13|TRBJ1-4|TRBV25-1
CASSARGFEKLFF
>17|TRBJ2-3|TRBV12-3/TRBV12-4
CASSSYRLAGGLVTQYF
>15|TRBJ2-3|TRBV30
CAWSPRGLDTDTQYF
>17|TRBJ2-1|TRBV28
CASSLSPGTGGGDEQFF
>14|TRBJ2-1|TRBV20-1
CSARPTGGYNEQFF
>13|TRBJ2-3|TRBV24-1
CATSKGGTDTQYF
>13|TRBJ1-2|TRBV6-6
CASSPGYMYGYTF
>16|TRBJ2-3|TRBV7-9
CASSLDRGSTQNTQYF
>16|TRBJ2-6|TRBV7-8
CASSQGRYSGANVLTF
>15|TRBJ2-1|TRBV12-3/TRBV12-4
CASSFAGEVSNEQFF
>16|TRBJ2-5|TRBV7-2
CASSLDLPTGKETQYF
>13|TRBJ2-5|TRBV20-1
CSASHAGRETQYF
>16|TRBJ1-4|TRBV5-1
CASSLAGHATNEKLFF